This TCR beta chain came from a study of T cell repertoires in cytomegalovirus infection. Germline V gene data show CDR1 as SGHRS and CDR2 as YFSETQ. This CDR3 spans 17 amino acids. Trimming left V 3 bases short and J 0 bases short, with 16 bases between. TCRdb fed the reads into MiXCR, producing one record per CDR3 protein. Counted here are around 440,000 distinct CDR3 sequences, about 11% occurring once; the ten biggest clones make up about 10%. The sample was PBMCs. The sequence was collected from a human donor in good health (CMV status not recorded). Some clones in this sample may be carry-over from other donors' samples. The rearrangement uses TRBV5-1 and TRBJ2-4; TRBD2 might be the D (5 bases). The chain's CDR3 is CASSSEGLVLAKNIQYF. The CDR3 bases are TGCGCCAGCAGCTCGGAAGGACTCGTCCTAGCCAAAAACATTCAGTACTTC.